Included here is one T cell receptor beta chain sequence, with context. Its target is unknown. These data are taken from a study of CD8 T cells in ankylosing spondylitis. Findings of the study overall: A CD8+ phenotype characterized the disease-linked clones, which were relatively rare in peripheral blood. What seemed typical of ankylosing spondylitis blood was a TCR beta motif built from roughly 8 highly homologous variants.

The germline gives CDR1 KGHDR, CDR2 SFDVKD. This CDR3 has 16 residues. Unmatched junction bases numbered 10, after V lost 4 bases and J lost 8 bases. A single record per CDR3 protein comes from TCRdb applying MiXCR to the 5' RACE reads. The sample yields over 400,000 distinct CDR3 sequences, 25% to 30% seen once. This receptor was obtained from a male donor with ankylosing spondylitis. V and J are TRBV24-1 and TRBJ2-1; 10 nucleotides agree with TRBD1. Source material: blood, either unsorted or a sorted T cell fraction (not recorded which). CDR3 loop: CATSDLQWDRGDEQFF. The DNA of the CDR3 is TGTGCCACCAGTGACCTCCAGTGGGACAGGGGAGATGAGCAGTTCTTC.